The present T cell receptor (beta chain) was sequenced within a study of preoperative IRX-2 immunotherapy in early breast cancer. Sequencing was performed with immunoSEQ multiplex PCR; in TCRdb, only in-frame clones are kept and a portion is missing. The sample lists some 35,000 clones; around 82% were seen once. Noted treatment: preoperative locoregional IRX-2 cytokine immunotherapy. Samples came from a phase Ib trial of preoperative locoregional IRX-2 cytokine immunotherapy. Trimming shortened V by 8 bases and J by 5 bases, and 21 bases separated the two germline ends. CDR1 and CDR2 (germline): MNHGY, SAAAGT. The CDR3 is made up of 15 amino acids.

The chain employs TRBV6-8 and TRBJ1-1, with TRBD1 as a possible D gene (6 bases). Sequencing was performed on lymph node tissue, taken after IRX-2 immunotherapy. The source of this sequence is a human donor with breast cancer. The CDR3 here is CASPTGRDKTTEAFF. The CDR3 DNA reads TGTGCCAGCCCGACGGGACGGGACAAAACAACTGAAGCTTTCTTT.